One sample yielded the 21 T cell receptor beta chains listed below, sequenced in a study of shared clonotypes between healthy human individuals (TCRdb year 2020). Receptor libraries were prepared by the immunoSEQ multiplex PCR assay. This immuneACCESS table, as held by TCRdb, lists in-frame sequences with V and J called but not all clones. Of the missing ones, under half trace to an unresolved V gene in checked studies; the others have no known cause. This sample comprises fewer than 800,000 clones, around 92% of them detected only once. The ten largest clonotypes hold roughly 22% of the sample. CD8 naive samples were CD45RO-negative cells positively selected for CCR7, giving a CD45RA+CCR7+ population that excluded TemRA cells. The sample comprised naive CD8+ T cells sorted from blood. The sample's cell subset or site label, in plain terms: CD45RA+CCR7+. These receptors originate from a man aged 25 to 40 in good health.

This clone was recorded once. Other nucleotide sequences in the sample specify the same CDR3. The genes are TRBV27 and TRBJ2-7; D gene unclear. The germline V gene has CDR1 MNHEY and CDR2 SMNVEV (reference sequence). V lost 0 bases, J lost 0 bases, and 6 bases lay in between. The CDR3 sequence is 14 residues long. The CDR3 bases are TGTGCCAGCAGTTTATCGATCGGCTCCTACGAGCAGTACTTC. Amino acids: CASSLSIGSYEQYF.

This chain joins TRBV7-7 and TRBJ2-2; 13 bases line up with TRBD2. Germline V CDR1 and CDR2: SSHAT, FNYEAQ (reference sequence). The V gene end was trimmed by 5 bases and the J gene end by 3 bases; junction bases not matched to a gene: 3. The CDR3 is made up of 16 amino acids. Here the CDR3 DNA reads TGTGCCAGCAGCCTAGGACTAGCGGGGGACACCGGGGAGCTGTTTTTT. Protein: CASSLGLAGDTGELFF.

This chain links TRBV4-1 with TRBJ2-5, with D unclear. The V end was cut by 3 bases, the J end by 5 bases, with 13 bases between. Per germline, CDR1 MGHRA and CDR2 YSYEKL. The CDR3 loop spans 14 amino acids. The CDR3 loop is CASSHLGPAETQYF. In DNA form, the CDR3 reads TGCGCCAGCAGCCACCTCGGGCCCGCGGAGACCCAGTACTTC.

V and J are TRBV27 and TRBJ2-1; TRBD2 agrees at 7 bases. Trimming took 7 bases from V and 10 from J; bases not matched to a gene: 13. The length of the CDR3 is 14 residues. Germline CDR1 is MNHEY and CDR2 is SMNVEV (reference sequence). The CDR3 DNA follows: TGTGCCAGCACCCCTGACCGGGACTACCCGGAGCAGTTCTTC. As protein: CASTPDRDYPEQFF.

The chain is built from TRBV6-5 and TRBJ2-1; a weak D match, TRBD2 (5 bases). The CDR3 is made up of 15 amino acids. In germline, CDR1 is MNHEY, CDR2 SVGAGI. V was cut by 5 bases and J by 4 bases, with 15 bases left in between. CDR3 region: CASSRGDPAYNEQFF. The DNA for the CDR3 is TGTGCCAGCAGTCGGGGAGACCCGGCGTACAATGAGCAGTTCTTC.

The chain joins TRBV6-5 to TRBJ1-1; the match to TRBD1 covers 7 bases. Germline V gives CDR1 MNHEY, CDR2 SVGAGI. The V gene end was trimmed by 5 bases and the J gene end by 11 bases; junction bases not matched to a gene: 11. This CDR3 comprises 13 residues. In DNA, the CDR3 is TGTGCCAGCAGTACGACAGGGTCGGGACAGGCTTTCTTT. Translation gives CASSTTGSGQAFF.

The chain uses TRBV28 and TRBJ2-7; D remains ambiguous. Trimming pared 5 bases from V and 3 bases from J, leaving 8 bases between. Germline V gene data show CDR1 as MDHEN and CDR2 as SYDVKM. This CDR3 is built from 12 residues. The CDR3 protein is CASSPIHYEQYF. CDR3 coding DNA: TGTGCCAGCAGTCCTATACACTACGAGCAGTACTTC.

V and J are TRBV28 and TRBJ1-5; D gene unclear. Germline CDR1 MDHEN, CDR2 SYDVKM. Trimming shortened V by 3 bases and J by 7 bases, and 16 bases separated the two germline ends. This CDR3 is 15 amino acids long. The CDR3 loop is CASSFQSPIEQPQHF. The DNA for the CDR3 is TGTGCCAGCAGTTTCCAGTCCCCTATCGAACAGCCCCAGCATTTT.

The chain links TRBV9 to TRBJ2-2; D is uncertain. Germline assignment: CDR1 SGDLS and CDR2 YYNGEE. V was shortened by 4 bases and J by 1 base, with 11 bases between the two germline ends. The length of the CDR3 is 15 residues. The CDR3 sequence is CASSRPVGNTGELFF. The CDR3 coding sequence is TGTGCCAGCAGCCGACCAGTGGGGAACACCGGGGAGCTGTTTTTT.

The CDR3 DNA reads TGTGCCAGCAGCTTAAGGACTAGCGGGATAGAGCAGTTCTTC. Protein sequence: CASSLRTSGIEQFF. This chain joins TRBV7-9 and TRBJ2-1, with 12 bases matching TRBD2. CDR3 length equals 14 residues. V was pared by 2 bases and J by 10 bases, with 3 bases of the junction left unmatched. The germline CDR1 and CDR2 sequences are SEHNR and FQNEAQ (reference sequence).

This clone has just a few counts. The chain links TRBV7-9 to TRBJ1-2, with 7 bases aligning to TRBD1. This CDR3 contains 13 residues. In germline, CDR1 is SEHNR, CDR2 FQNEAQ (reference sequence). Trimming took 5 bases from V and 4 from J; bases not matched to a gene: 4. CDR3 DNA: TGTGCCAGCAGCGCCGGGACAGCCTATGGCTACACCTTC. Protein product: CASSAGTAYGYTF.

This chain uses TRBV30 with TRBJ2-7; D perhaps matches TRBD1 (6 bases). V lost 2 bases, J lost 3 bases, and 8 bases lay in between. There are 12 residues in the CDR3. Germline V CDR1 and CDR2: GTSNPN, SVGIG (reference sequence). The DNA of the CDR3 is TGTGCCTGGAGTAAACAGGGCTACGAGCAGTACTTC. Its protein product is CAWSKQGYEQYF. The variable domain in full, with the rest retrieved from reference TRBV30 and TRBJ2-7, is SQTIHQWPATLVQPVGSPLSLECTVEGTSNPNLYWYRQAAGRGLQLLFYSVGIGQISSEVPQNLSASRPQDRQFILSSKKLLLSDSGFYLCAWSKQGYEQYFGPGTRLTVT.

The rearrangement uses TRBV7-6 and TRBJ1-4; 9 nucleotides match TRBD1. Germline V CDR1 and CDR2: SGHVS, FNYEAQ. V lost 3 bases and J lost 6; bases outside the gene matches: 8. CDR3 length equals 16 residues. The CDR3 reads CASSFYPGQGYEKLFF. The CDR3 DNA reads TGTGCCAGCAGCTTTTACCCGGGACAGGGTTATGAAAAACTGTTTTTT.

In the case of this clone: Other nucleotide sequences in the sample specify the same CDR3. J is TRBJ2-7 and V is TRBV4-3; TRBD2 agrees at 10 bases. This CDR3 spans 15 amino acids. Germline CDR1 reads LGHNA; CDR2 reads YSLEER. J gave up 3 bases and V 1 base, and 3 bases lay outside the gene matches. The CDR3 DNA is TGCGCCAGCAGCCAAGGCTCTAGCGGGAGCTACGAGCAGTACTTC. It is translated as CASSQGSSGSYEQYF.

The V gene is TRBV9, the J gene TRBJ2-7; no clear D gene. CDR3 length equals 14 residues. Trimming cost V 0 bases and J 2 bases, with 9 bases left between them. Germline V gives CDR1 SGDLS, CDR2 YYNGEE. The DNA for the CDR3 is TGTGCCAGCAGCGTAGTGGCGAGCCCCTACGAGCAGTACTTC. Encoded protein: CASSVVASPYEQYF.

The V call is TRBV14, the J call TRBJ1-1, with D possibly TRBD1 on 5 matching bases. The CDR3 runs to 15 residues. The germline gives CDR1 SGHDN, CDR2 FVKESK. The V and J ends lost 1 base and 6 bases respectively, with 15 bases between them. DNA for the CDR3: TGTGCCAGCAGCCAAGTGCGGACACTCGCATCTGAAGCTTTCTTT. As protein: CASSQVRTLASEAFF. Full variable domain (rest looked up from reference TRBV14 and TRBJ1-1): EAGVTQFPSHSVIEKGQTVTLRCDPISGHDNLYWYRRVMGKEIKFLLHFVKESKQDESGMPNNRFLAERTGGTYSTLKVQPAELEDSGVYFCASSQVRTLASEAFFGQGTRLTVV.

This rearrangement joins TRBV28 to TRBJ2-1; 10 nucleotides line up with TRBD2. V lost 5 bases, J lost 9 bases, and 13 bases stayed unmatched. Per the germline V gene, CDR1 is MDHEN and CDR2 is SYDVKM. This CDR3 contains 16 residues. The CDR3 loop is CASSPSGSRVRGEQFF. For the CDR3, the DNA is TGTGCCAGCAGTCCTAGCGGGAGTAGGGTAAGGGGTGAGCAGTTCTTC.

V is TRBV10-2 and J is TRBJ2-3; D is undetermined. Germline CDR1 and CDR2: WSHSY and SAAADI. V lost 1 base, J lost 1 base, and 6 bases lay in between. The CDR3 has 14 amino acids. The CDR3 spells CASSEWQGTDTQYF. CDR3 DNA: TGCGCCAGCAGTGAGTGGCAGGGCACAGATACGCAGTATTTT.

The chain is built from TRBV5-1 and TRBJ2-2; 7 bases align to TRBD2. CDR3 length: 16 amino acids. Germline V gene sequence: CDR1 SGHRS, CDR2 YFSETQ. Losses at the gene ends were 5 bases for V and 8 bases for J; bases not matched to a gene: 15. Here the CDR3 reads CASSPEVREAGGELFF. The CDR3 DNA follows: TGCGCCAGCAGTCCGGAGGTCCGGGAGGCGGGTGGGGAGCTGTTTTTT.

This chain uses TRBV5-1 with TRBJ2-3; 13 nucleotides agree with TRBD2. This CDR3 is built from 19 residues. With V trimmed by 1 base and J by 2 bases, 10 bases remained unmatched. CDR1 and CDR2 from the germline V gene are SGHRS and YFSETQ. The CDR3 bases are TGCGCCAGCAGCTTGTTTCCACTAGCGGGAGGGCCTATCACAGATACGCAGTATTTT. This gives the protein CASSLFPLAGGPITDTQYF.

The chain has TRBV5-1 and TRBJ2-1; D is undetermined. The CDR3 totals 13 residues. Germline CDR1 SGHRS, CDR2 YFSETQ. Between the trimmed V and J ends, which lost 5 bases and 5 bases, there was a span of 11 bases. DNA for the CDR3: TGCGCCAGCAGAATTCTAGAAGACAATGAGCAGTTCTTC. Residues: CASRILEDNEQFF.